Listed below are T cell receptor delta chains from one sample, sequenced in a study of Vδ1+ human thymocytes. TCRdb applied CATT to the multiplex PCR reads for clone calling. Of about 54,000 delta-chain clones in the sample, approximately 15% were seen once. Input material: Vdelta1+ gamma-delta thymocytes from the thymus. These receptors came from a boy under three years old who had congenital heart surgery. Both conserved end residues are part of each CDR3. Each record gives: D gene, clone size, J gene, V gene, CDR3 protein, CDR3 DNA. The D gene is left open where the match is weak. Expanded clones get a size class; other rows say once, few or many, or leave the size out.

d_gene: TRDD3
abundance: few
j_gene: TRDJ1
v_gene: TRDV1
CDR3aa: CALGELILPLGDTKELIF
CDR3nt: TGTGCTCTTGGGGAACTAATCCTACCGCTGGGGGATACTAAGGAACTCATCTTT

d_gene: -
abundance: few
j_gene: TRDJ1
v_gene: TRDV1
CDR3aa: CALGDRGWLEGYKKTDKLIF
CDR3nt: TGTGCTCTTGGGGACCGGGGTTGGTTAGAGGGATATAAGAAGACCGATAAACTCATCTTT

d_gene: -
abundance: few
j_gene: TRDJ1
v_gene: TRDV1
CDR3aa: CALGELQPRGRKRYTDKLIF
CDR3nt: TGTGCTCTTGGGGAACTCCAGCCCCGCGGGAGAAAGAGGTACACCGATAAACTCATCTTT

d_gene: TRDD3
abundance: -
j_gene: TRDJ1
v_gene: TRDV1
CDR3aa: CALGELVRLGDPYTDKLIF
CDR3nt: TGTGCTCTTGGGGAACTTGTACGGCTGGGGGATCCGTACACCGATAAACTCATCTTT

d_gene: TRDD3
abundance: medium-sized
j_gene: TRDJ1
v_gene: TRDV2
CDR3aa: CALCPWCPTGVNKLIF
CDR3nt: TGTGCCCTATGTCCATGGTGTCCGACTGGGGTGAATAAACTCATCTTT

d_gene: -
abundance: -
j_gene: TRDJ1
v_gene: TRDV1
CDR3aa: CALGEYLVPTGGGPSSGTDKLIF
CDR3nt: TGTGCTCTTGGGGAATATCTTGTGCCTACAGGTGGGGGCCCCTCCTCGGGCACCGATAAACTCATCTTT

d_gene: -
abundance: -
j_gene: TRDJ1
v_gene: TRDV2
CDR3aa: CACTDKLIF
CDR3nt: TGTGCCTGTACCGATAAACTCATCTTT

d_gene: TRDD3
abundance: few
j_gene: TRDJ1
v_gene: TRDV1
CDR3aa: CALGDPLGEYTDKLIF
CDR3nt: TGTGCTCTTGGGGACCCCCTGGGGGAGTACACCGATAAACTCATCTTT

d_gene: TRDD2
abundance: -
j_gene: TRDJ1
v_gene: TRDV1
CDR3aa: CALGEGAFLRLGVLPYTDKLIF
CDR3nt: TGTGCTCTTGGGGAGGGGGCCTTCCTACGTCTGGGGGTCCTACCGTACACCGATAAGCTCATCTTT

d_gene: TRDD3
abundance: few
j_gene: TRDJ1
v_gene: TRDV1
CDR3aa: CALGEHRDWYWGVEDTDKLIF
CDR3nt: TGTGCTCTTGGGGAACACCGCGACTGGTACTGGGGGGTAGAAGACACCGATAAACTCATCTTT

d_gene: TRDD3
abundance: few
j_gene: TRDJ1
v_gene: TRDV1
CDR3aa: CALGELVALPGGYSDKLIF
CDR3nt: TGTGCTCTTGGGGAACTAGTTGCCCTCCCTGGGGGATATTCCGATAAACTCATCTTT

d_gene: TRDD3
abundance: -
j_gene: TRDJ1
v_gene: TRDV1
CDR3aa: CALGPHSYLGEYTDKLIF
CDR3nt: TGTGCTCTTGGGCCCCATTCCTATCTGGGGGAGTACACCGATAAACTCATCTTT

d_gene: TRDD3
abundance: -
j_gene: TRDJ1
v_gene: TRDV1
CDR3aa: CALGASYDWGITYTDKLIF
CDR3nt: TGTGCTCTTGGGGCATCCTATGACTGGGGGATAACGTACACCGATAAACTCATCTTT

d_gene: TRDD3
abundance: few
j_gene: TRDJ1
v_gene: TRDV1
CDR3aa: CALGEAFIGSSVLGLNTDKLIF
CDR3nt: TGTGCTCTTGGGGAAGCCTTTATTGGCTCGAGCGTACTGGGGTTGAACACCGATAAACTCATCTTT

d_gene: TRDD3
abundance: once
j_gene: TRDJ1
v_gene: TRDV1
CDR3aa: CALGELAPYGGYNTDKLIF
CDR3nt: TGTGCTCTTGGGGAACTGGCACCCTATGGGGGATACAACACCGATAAACTCATCTTT

d_gene: TRDD3
abundance: few
j_gene: TRDJ1
v_gene: TRDV1
CDR3aa: CALGEVGQYWGIMTDKLIF
CDR3nt: TGTGCTCTTGGGGAAGTTGGACAGTACTGGGGGATAATGACCGATAAACTCATCTTT

d_gene: -
abundance: few
j_gene: TRDJ1
v_gene: TRDV1
CDR3aa: CALGELDTDKLIF
CDR3nt: TGTGCTCTTGGGGAACTGGACACCGATAAACTCATCTTT

d_gene: TRDD3
abundance: few
j_gene: TRDJ1
v_gene: TRDV1
CDR3aa: CALGDTPSTGGADKLIF
CDR3nt: TGTGCTCTTGGGGATACTCCCAGTACTGGGGGAGCCGATAAACTCATCTTT

d_gene: -
abundance: few
j_gene: TRDJ1
v_gene: TRDV1
CDR3aa: CALGEFHFLPTGGFADKLIF
CDR3nt: TGTGCTCTTGGGGAATTCCACTTCCTCCCTACGGGGGGATTTGCCGATAAACTCATCTTT

d_gene: TRDD3
abundance: -
j_gene: TRDJ1
v_gene: TRDV1
CDR3aa: CALGERPNWGIGFGDKLIF
CDR3nt: TGTGCTCTTGGGGAAAGGCCCAACTGGGGGATTGGATTTGGCGATAAACTCATCTTT

d_gene: TRDD3
abundance: few
j_gene: TRDJ1
v_gene: TRDV1
CDR3aa: CALGDPFPSNWGILTSQLIF
CDR3nt: TGTGCTCTTGGGGACCCCTTTCCTTCCAACTGGGGGATACTGACAAGCCAACTCATCTTT

d_gene: TRDD3
abundance: few
j_gene: TRDJ1
v_gene: TRDV1
CDR3aa: CALGELDFTGGSHTDKLIF
CDR3nt: TGTGCTCTTGGGGAACTGGATTTTACTGGGGGATCCCACACCGATAAACTCATCTTT

d_gene: -
abundance: -
j_gene: TRDJ1
v_gene: TRDV2
CDR3aa: CACDPLRRVIF
CDR3nt: TGTGCCTGTGACCCACTGCGGCGGGTAATCTTT

d_gene: TRDD3
abundance: -
j_gene: TRDJ1
v_gene: TRDV1
CDR3aa: CALGESSLPTVDGGYADTDKLIF
CDR3nt: TGTGCTCTTGGGGAAAGTAGCCTTCCTACGGTGGATGGGGGATACGCTGACACCGATAAACTCATCTTT

d_gene: TRDD3
abundance: -
j_gene: TRDJ1
v_gene: TRDV1
CDR3aa: CALGELDWLPQYWGDTDKLIF
CDR3nt: TGTGCTCTTGGGGAACTAGACTGGCTCCCACAGTACTGGGGAGACACCGATAAACTCATCTTT

d_gene: -
abundance: -
j_gene: TRDJ1
v_gene: TRDV1
CDR3aa: CALGDGGLDKLIF
CDR3nt: TGTGCTCTTGGGGATGGTGGCCTCGATAAACTCATCTTT

d_gene: TRDD3
abundance: -
j_gene: TRDJ1
v_gene: TRDV1
CDR3aa: CALGEAPLFRLLGGYTDKLIF
CDR3nt: TGTGCTCTTGGGGAAGCCCCTCTCTTCCGACTGCTGGGGGGGTACACCGATAAACTCATCTTT

d_gene: TRDD3
abundance: few
j_gene: TRDJ1
v_gene: TRDV1
CDR3aa: CALGELNGGHAAPYTDKLIF
CDR3nt: TGTGCTCTTGGGGAACTAAATGGGGGACACGCAGCTCCGTACACCGATAAACTCATCTTT

d_gene: TRDD3
abundance: -
j_gene: TRDJ1
v_gene: TRDV1
CDR3aa: CALGELSLAGGYGEADKLIF
CDR3nt: TGTGCTCTTGGGGAACTATCCTTGGCTGGGGGATACGGGGAGGCCGATAAACTCATCTTT

d_gene: -
abundance: -
j_gene: TRDJ1
v_gene: TRDV1
CDR3aa: CALGGPPFPQTEDTDKLIF
CDR3nt: TGTGCTCTTGGGGGACCTCCCTTCCCGCAGACCGAGGACACCGATAAACTCATCTTT

d_gene: TRDD3
abundance: -
j_gene: TRDJ1
v_gene: TRDV1
CDR3aa: CALGDPEPSLGEDTDKLIF
CDR3nt: TGTGCTCTTGGGGATCCAGAACCTTCGCTGGGGGAAGACACCGATAAACTCATCTTT

d_gene: TRDD3
abundance: medium-sized
j_gene: TRDJ1
v_gene: TRDV2
CDR3aa: CAKPTGGPDKLIF
CDR3nt: TGTGCCAAGCCTACTGGGGGACCCGATAAACTCATCTTT

d_gene: TRDD3
abundance: medium-sized
j_gene: TRDJ1
v_gene: TRDV2
CDR3aa: CACAGSHWGICTDKLIF
CDR3nt: TGTGCCTGTGCCGGGTCCCACTGGGGGATATGCACCGATAAACTCATCTTT

d_gene: TRDD3
abundance: -
j_gene: TRDJ1
v_gene: TRDV1
CDR3aa: CALGERNPLGDTSRCTDKLIF
CDR3nt: TGTGCTCTTGGGGAACGAAACCCACTGGGGGATACATCCCGTTGCACCGATAAACTCATCTTT

d_gene: TRDD3
abundance: few
j_gene: TRDJ1
v_gene: TRDV1
CDR3aa: CALGDSLPTTTGGYLADKLIF
CDR3nt: TGTGCTCTTGGGGACTCCCTTCCTACAACTACTGGGGGATACCTAGCCGATAAACTCATCTTT

d_gene: TRDD3
abundance: once
j_gene: TRDJ1
v_gene: TRDV1
CDR3aa: CALGERVPSLGDTRAYTDKLIF
CDR3nt: TGTGCTCTTGGGGAACGCGTTCCTTCCCTGGGGGATACCAGGGCCTACACCGATAAACTCATCTTT

d_gene: -
abundance: few
j_gene: TRDJ1
v_gene: TRDV1
CDR3aa: CALGTRLRLGLIF
CDR3nt: TGTGCTCTTGGGACGCGCCTACGGCTGGGCCTCATCTTT

d_gene: TRDD3
abundance: many
j_gene: TRDJ1
v_gene: TRDV1
CDR3aa: CALGVLNWGTYTDKLIF
CDR3nt: TGTGCTCTTGGGGTACTTAACTGGGGGACATACACCGATAAACTCATCTTT

d_gene: TRDD3
abundance: few
j_gene: TRDJ4
v_gene: TRDV1
CDR3aa: CALGSTGPTVGDSRPLIF
CDR3nt: TGTGCTCTTGGGTCAACGGGCCCTACGGTGGGGGATTCCAGACCCCTGATCTTT

d_gene: TRDD3
abundance: few
j_gene: TRDJ1
v_gene: TRDV1
CDR3aa: CALGELEGPLVLGDQPYTDKLIF
CDR3nt: TGTGCTCTTGGGGAACTAGAAGGGCCGCTGGTACTGGGGGATCAGCCGTACACCGATAAACTCATCTTT

d_gene: -
abundance: few
j_gene: TRDJ1
v_gene: TRDV1
CDR3aa: CALGERCLGPPMYTDKLIF
CDR3nt: TGTGCTCTTGGGGAAAGGTGCCTTGGGCCCCCTATGTACACCGATAAACTCATCTTT

d_gene: TRDD3
abundance: few
j_gene: TRDJ1
v_gene: TRDV1
CDR3aa: CALGERYTSCTTLLGDKPQYTDKLIF
CDR3nt: TGTGCTCTTGGGGAAAGGTACACTTCCTGTACTACCTTACTGGGGGATAAACCCCAGTACACCGATAAACTCATCTTT

d_gene: TRDD2
abundance: few
j_gene: TRDJ1
v_gene: TRDV1
CDR3aa: CALGGHLPKRMGDKLIF
CDR3nt: TGTGCTCTTGGGGGTCACCTTCCTAAACGGATGGGCGATAAACTCATCTTT

d_gene: -
abundance: few
j_gene: TRDJ1
v_gene: TRDV1
CDR3aa: CALGALPRNGGPRLIF
CDR3nt: TGTGCTCTTGGGGCCCTTCCTAGAAATGGGGGACCGAGACTCATCTTT

d_gene: -
abundance: few
j_gene: TRDJ1
v_gene: TRDV1
CDR3aa: CALGERSTYTDKLIF
CDR3nt: TGTGCTCTTGGGGAACGTTCCACGTACACCGATAAACTCATCTTT

d_gene: TRDD3
abundance: few
j_gene: TRDJ1
v_gene: TRDV1
CDR3aa: CALGEQWMLGVNKLIF
CDR3nt: TGTGCTCTTGGGGAACAGTGGATGCTGGGGGTTAATAAACTCATCTTT

d_gene: -
abundance: few
j_gene: TRDJ1
v_gene: TRDV1
CDR3aa: CALGEFLFPTGPLYTDKLIF
CDR3nt: TGTGCTCTTGGGGAATTCTTATTCCCCACTGGGCCTCTGTACACCGATAAACTCATCTTT

d_gene: TRDD3
abundance: few
j_gene: TRDJ1
v_gene: TRDV1
CDR3aa: CALGEPKSSSYPSLLGDIPNTDKLIF
CDR3nt: TGTGCTCTTGGGGAACCCAAATCTAGTTCCTACCCTTCACTACTGGGGGATATACCTAACACCGATAAACTCATCTTT

d_gene: -
abundance: -
j_gene: TRDJ1
v_gene: TRDV1
CDR3aa: CALGELGLPSRPRTVVFTDKLIF
CDR3nt: TGTGCTCTTGGGGAACTAGGTCTTCCTTCCAGACCCCGTACTGTTGTTTTCACCGATAAACTCATCTTT

d_gene: -
abundance: few
j_gene: TRDJ1
v_gene: TRDV1
CDR3aa: CALGEPGRLPTDKLIF
CDR3nt: TGTGCTCTTGGGGAACCAGGCCGTCTCCCTACCGATAAACTCATCTTT

d_gene: -
abundance: few
j_gene: TRDJ1
v_gene: TRDV1
CDR3aa: CALGELVPGLLEKCRVDKLIF
CDR3nt: TGTGCTCTTGGGGAACTCGTCCCTGGACTACTGGAGAAATGTAGGGTCGATAAACTCATCTTT

d_gene: TRDD3
abundance: -
j_gene: TRDJ1
v_gene: TRDV1
CDR3aa: CALGFPSSLLGDTTGTDKLIF
CDR3nt: TGTGCTCTTGGGTTCCCCTCCTCCTTACTGGGGGATACGACTGGAACCGATAAACTCATCTTT

d_gene: TRDD3
abundance: few
j_gene: TRDJ1
v_gene: TRDV1
CDR3aa: CALGNIYPGGYSRGKLIF
CDR3nt: TGTGCTCTTGGGAACATCTACCCTGGGGGATACTCTCGCGGTAAACTCATCTTT

d_gene: TRDD3
abundance: -
j_gene: TRDJ1
v_gene: TRDV2
CDR3aa: CACDTGLPNRKGTGGYNFRETDKLIF
CDR3nt: TGTGCCTGTGACACCGGACTTCCTAACCGAAAGGGTACTGGGGGATATAATTTCAGGGAGACCGATAAACTCATCTTT

d_gene: TRDD3
abundance: once
j_gene: TRDJ1
v_gene: TRDV1
CDR3aa: CALGDTGGLYTDKLIF
CDR3nt: TGTGCTCTTGGGGACACTGGGGGACTGTACACCGATAAACTCATCTTT